These T cell receptor beta chains were read from a single sample in a study of beta chain features in type 1 diabetes. Measured with immunoSEQ multiplex PCR; TCRdb has only the in-frame clones, and not every one. The table records about 140,000 clones, 9.7% of them present only once. The sample comprised central memory CD4+ T cells from blood. The source of these receptors is a woman between 40 and 55 years old in good health. Each CDR3 is given with its conserved first and last residue. The D gene is left open where the match is weak. Not every row has a clone size; where given, it reads once, few, many or a size class.

v_gene	j_gene	d_gene	abundance	CDR3aa	CDR3nt
TRBV29-1	TRBJ2-7	TRBD1	many	CSVEATGDGYEQYF	TGCAGCGTTGAAGCCACAGGGGATGGCTACGAGCAGTACTTC
TRBV19	TRBJ2-1	NA	once	CASRWVAGSSYNEQFF	TGTGCCAGTAGGTGGGTTGCGGGGAGTTCCTACAATGAGCAGTTCTTC
TRBV7-2	TRBJ2-7	TRBD1	once	CASSQPDRDHYEQYF	TGTGCCAGCAGCCAACCAGACAGGGATCACTACGAGCAGTACTTC
TRBV15	TRBJ2-6	NA	many	CATSSLSGANVLTF	TGTGCCACCAGCTCCCTGTCTGGGGCCAACGTCCTGACTTTC
TRBV11-2	TRBJ2-1	NA	NA	CASSQLNEQFF	TGTGCCAGCAGCCAACTAAATGAGCAGTTCTTC
TRBV5-1	TRBJ2-5	NA	few	CASTPDRPGQETQYF	TGCGCCAGCACCCCCGACAGGCCCGGTCAGGAGACCCAGTACTTC
TRBV7-9	TRBJ2-1	TRBD1	many	CASSQGELHNEQFF	TGTGCCAGCAGCCAGGGGGAGCTCCACAATGAGCAGTTCTTC
TRBV5-1	TRBJ2-7	TRBD2	NA	CASSPLAGSSYEQYF	TGCGCCAGCAGCCCACTAGCGGGGAGCTCCTACGAGCAGTACTTC
TRBV5-1	TRBJ1-3	NA	NA	CASSYDGGPGNTIYF	TGCGCCAGCAGTTACGACGGAGGGCCTGGAAACACCATATATTTT
TRBV27	TRBJ1-2	TRBD1	NA	CASSLSAGGAYGYTF	TGTGCCAGCAGTTTATCGGCAGGGGGCGCCTATGGCTACACCTTC
TRBV5-1	TRBJ2-3	NA	many	CASSFRTADTQYF	TGCGCCAGCAGCTTTCGGACAGCAGATACGCAGTATTTT
TRBV6-6	TRBJ2-1	NA	NA	CASTSRVNEQFF	TGTGCCAGCACCTCTCGGGTTAATGAGCAGTTCTTC
TRBV18	TRBJ1-1	TRBD1	NA	CASSPLDREEVGAFF	TGTGCCAGCTCACCACTAGACAGGGAAGAGGTCGGAGCTTTCTTT
TRBV10-3	TRBJ1-2	TRBD1	few	CAISGGQGADYGYTF	TGTGCCATCAGTGGTGGACAGGGGGCCGACTATGGCTACACCTTC
TRBV5-6	TRBJ2-2	TRBD1	few	CASSLLDRANTGELFF	TGTGCCAGCAGCCTACTAGACAGGGCGAACACCGGGGAGCTGTTTTTT
TRBV7-9	TRBJ2-5	TRBD2	few	CASSLARGGGQETQYF	TGTGCCAGCAGCCTCGCGCGCGGGGGGGGCCAAGAGACCCAGTACTTC
TRBV29-1	TRBJ1-4	NA	few	CSALGRATNEKLFF	TGCAGCGCCCTTGGCCGGGCAACTAATGAAAAACTGTTTTTT
TRBV29-1	TRBJ2-5	NA	many	CSVDAAKQETQYF	TGCAGCGTTGACGCAGCGAAACAAGAGACCCAGTACTTC
TRBV4-2	TRBJ1-1	TRBD1	NA	CASSQEEGQGSQNTEAFF	TGTGCCAGCAGCCAAGAAGAAGGACAGGGAAGTCAAAACACTGAAGCTTTCTTT
TRBV5-6	TRBJ2-4	TRBD1	few	CASRGGQGGIQYF	TGTGCCAGCAGGGGCGGACAGGGTGGCATTCAGTACTTC
TRBV5-1	TRBJ2-7	NA	few	CASSLGGRYEQYF	TGCGCCAGCAGCTTGGGGGGCCGTTACGAGCAGTACTTC
TRBV19	TRBJ1-3	NA	NA	CASMAGTGNTIYF	TGTGCCAGTATGGCAGGGACTGGAAACACCATATATTTT
TRBV5-6	TRBJ2-3	TRBD1	many	CASSPLGTGTSTDTQYF	TGTGCCAGCAGCCCGCTCGGGACAGGGACCAGCACAGATACGCAGTATTTT
TRBV27	TRBJ1-6	NA	NA	CASSSTVDWDSPLHF	TGTGCCAGCAGTTCGACAGTGGATTGGGATTCACCCCTCCACTTT
TRBV18	TRBJ1-5	NA	NA	CASSPRSGRGDSNQPQHF	TGTGCCAGCTCACCAAGGTCGGGACGGGGGGATAGCAATCAGCCCCAGCATTTT
TRBV18	TRBJ1-2	TRBD1	few	CASSPRRGQGLPGRGYTF	TGTGCCAGCTCACCAAGGAGAGGACAGGGCCTGCCGGGGCGAGGCTACACCTTC
TRBV6-1	TRBJ2-7	TRBD1	few	CASSELVWDRQYF	TGTGCCAGCAGTGAGCTCGTATGGGACAGGCAGTACTTC
TRBV5-1	TRBJ2-7	TRBD1	few	CASSFGTGNEQYF	TGCGCCAGCAGCTTCGGGACAGGGAACGAGCAGTACTTC
TRBV9	TRBJ2-3	NA	many	CASSVATLEADTQYF	TGTGCCAGCAGCGTAGCTACACTGGAGGCAGATACGCAGTATTTT
TRBV7-2	TRBJ2-1	TRBD2	NA	CASSSSRRVTSGATNEQFF	TGTGCCAGCAGCTCATCCAGGCGCGTCACTAGCGGGGCGACCAATGAGCAGTTCTTC
TRBV5-1	TRBJ1-4	NA	NA	CASSLSTGGNEKLFF	TGCGCCAGCAGCTTGTCGACAGGTGGCAATGAAAAACTGTTTTTT
TRBV5-4	TRBJ2-7	TRBD2	few	CASSIAGGLYEQYF	TGTGCCAGCAGCATAGCGGGGGGGCTCTACGAGCAGTACTTC
TRBV15	TRBJ1-6	NA	NA	CATSRASAPLHF	TGTGCCACCAGCAGAGCTAGCGCACCCCTCCACTTT
TRBV9	TRBJ2-2	TRBD1	few	CASSAVDRANTGELFF	TGTGCCAGCAGCGCCGTGGACAGGGCGAACACCGGGGAGCTGTTTTTT
TRBV6-5	TRBJ1-2	TRBD1	few	CASSLIDRVRYGYTF	TGTGCCAGCAGCCTTATAGACAGGGTCCGCTATGGCTACACCTTC
TRBV18	TRBJ2-7	TRBD1	few	CASSLSPGQGNKQYF	TGTGCCAGCTCACTATCCCCGGGACAGGGGAATAAGCAGTACTTC
TRBV10-3	TRBJ2-3	NA	NA	CAISGGPDTQYF	TGTGCCATCAGCGGAGGCCCAGATACGCAGTATTTT
TRBV6-1	TRBJ2-3	NA	few	CASIDAGSTDTQYF	TGTGCCAGCATAGACGCGGGGAGCACAGATACGCAGTATTTT
TRBV6-5	TRBJ1-2	NA	once	CASNVPPTEYGYTF	TGTGCCAGCAACGTCCCCCCGACAGAGTATGGCTACACCTTC
TRBV27	TRBJ2-3	NA	NA	CASRKPGVTQYF	TGTGCCAGCAGAAAGCCAGGTGTTACGCAGTATTTT
TRBV2	TRBJ1-6	TRBD1	NA	CASSPGRTGDSPLHF	TGTGCCAGCAGTCCGGGAAGGACAGGTGATTCACCCCTCCACTTT